Sequencing of this T cell receptor beta chain was carried out in a study of blood T cell repertoires in COVID-19 (dated by TCRdb to the early 2020s). At the level of the whole study: The collaborator samples originated in the United States, Italy and Spain and spanned the acute and convalescent phases of COVID-19. The prospective study material was composed of cDNA or gDNA derived from T cells, B-cell-depleted T cells, or PBMCs. The dataset comprised deeply sampled blood TCRbeta repertoires from subjects exposed to, actively infected with, or recovered from COVID-19. A freely available public database, intended as a resource for researchers studying the immune response to SARS-CoV-2, is where the repertoires were released. Samples came from the ongoing ImmuneRACE study (first 160 participants) plus 1,254 subjects from 6 global collaborators. A de-identified subject ID, COVID-19 status, age in years and sex were almost always included in the sample metadata. Where available, HLA class I and class II types were obtained from metadata supplied by the sample provider rather than from assay-based typing. Results the study describes overall, beyond this receptor: How much clinical and demographic metadata was included differed by source and by participant, and the metadata was provided uncurated.

Trimming removed 5 bases from V and 3 bases from J, leaving 5 bases between the germline ends. The CDR3 starts with the cysteine, ends with the phenylalanine, and has 11 residues. Solely the CDR3 DNA is kept, with 33 bases framed from the first base. In the germline V gene, CDR1 corresponds to SGHAT and CDR2 to FQNNGV. TCRbeta CDR3 regions were amplified from genomic DNA by means of the immunoSEQ Assay, a bias-controlled multiplex PCR. The authors' analysis ran thus. The number of nucleated cells in each sample was estimated by amplification of reference gene primers within the assay. To quantify the absolute abundance of each unique TCRbeta CDR3 rearrangement, sequence reads were collapsed and filtered. For each sample, productive Simpson clonality was calculated by taking the square root of Simpson's diversity index across productive rearrangements. Not all clones reach the TCRdb copy of this immuneACCESS table, which keeps in-frame sequences only. Checked studies attribute under half of the gap to unresolved V genes and leave the rest unexplained. From that table come the V and J calls and clone size; the DNA was used to work out D and trimming. The sample includes over 300,000 clones, with about 89% observed a single time. Approximately 6.5% of the sample is in the top ten clones.

Points on this clone: There is no known antigen for this receptor. It has no much larger one-base neighbor in the sample; base qualities were not kept. Other DNA sequences within the sample encode an identical CDR3.

A second Seattle source provided samples from volunteer blood donors who had recovered from COVID-19. The collaborating institutions used their own protocols to collect whole blood in K2EDTA tubes. For TCRbeta analysis, collaborator samples were shipped as frozen whole blood, as isolated PBMCs, or as DNA extracted from either sample type. The specimen was peripheral blood. Recombination linked TRBV11-2 to TRBJ2-7; the D gene identity is not certain. The receptor's source is a man aged 18-30 years who had recovered from COVID-19. The nucleotides read TGTGCCAGCAGCCCAGGCTACGAGCAGTACTTC. Protein translation: CASSPGYEQYF.